The 30 T cell receptor beta chains listed next were all sequenced from one sample in a study of T cells after posttransplantation cyclophosphamide. Sequencing used immunoSEQ multiplex PCR; TCRdb keeps in-frame clones, though not all of them. The data show 23,000 or so clones, with just over 85% seen just once and about 2% held by the top ten. Sampled 1 year posttransplant, controls received myeloablative marrow transplants, methotrexate and a calcineurin inhibitor. The sample in question was PBMCs, obtained 362 days after allogeneic stem cell transplant with calcineurin inhibitor and methotrexate. The receptors were gathered from a female patient younger than 45 who received an allogeneic stem cell transplant from an unrelated donor, was CMV-positive, and had acute and chronic GVHD. The graft donor may have given rise to some T cells.

This chain uses TRBV13 with TRBJ2-1; the match to TRBD2 covers 7 bases. In germline, CDR1 is PRHDT, CDR2 FYEKMQ (reference sequence). CDR3 length equals 16 residues. With 2 bases clipped from V and 7 bases from J, the junction kept 11 bases outside the gene matches. CDR3 in amino acids: CASSLRGGPSGNEQFF. For the CDR3, the DNA is TGTGCCAGCAGCTTACGGGGAGGGCCGTCTGGAAATGAGCAGTTCTTC.

The chain joins TRBV7-9 to TRBJ1-1; D gene unclear. Germline loops: CDR1 SEHNR, CDR2 FQNEAQ (reference sequence). This CDR3 comprises 15 residues. V shed 5 bases and J shed 0 bases, with 13 bases lying between them. CDR3 coding DNA: TGTGCCAGCAGCCGCACGCGGGGTCTGAACACTGAAGCTTTCTTT. Translated, it gives CASSRTRGLNTEAFF.

This chain links TRBV5-1 with TRBJ2-5; D is unclear. V dropped 2 bases and J dropped 5 bases, with 7 bases sitting between them. CDR3 length: 12 residues. CDR1 is SGHRS and CDR2 is YFSETQ in the germline V gene. CDR3 protein: CASSFEAETQYF. The CDR3, as DNA: TGCGCCAGCAGCTTTGAAGCGGAGACCCAGTACTTC. Variable domain in full (rest from reference TRBV5-1 and TRBJ2-5): KAGVTQTPRYLIKTRGQQVTLSCSPISGHRSVSWYQQTPGQGLQFLFEYFSETQRNKGNFPGRFSGRQFSNSRSEMNVSTLELGDSALYLCASSFEAETQYFGPGTRLLVL.

J is TRBJ2-7 and V is TRBV5-5; D possibly corresponds to TRBD1 (5 bases). Per the germline V gene, CDR1 is SGHKS and CDR2 is YYEKEE (reference sequence). Deletions cut 2 bases from V and 6 bases from J, with 9 bases between. This CDR3 spans 12 amino acids. The CDR3 loop is CASSFFRGEQYF. For the CDR3, the DNA is TGTGCCAGCAGCTTCTTTAGGGGCGAGCAGTACTTC.

The chain joins TRBV19 to TRBJ2-3; 11 positions agree with TRBD2. The CDR3 is 14 amino acids. Germline V gene lookup returns CDR1 LNHDA and CDR2 SQIVND (reference sequence). Trimming at V came to 10 bases and at J to 5 bases, leaving 8 bases not matched to a gene. CDR3 amino acids: CATRLAGYGDTQYF. The CDR3 DNA sequence: TGTGCCACCCGACTAGCGGGATATGGAGATACGCAGTATTTT.

This clone was counted between two and nine times. This chain links TRBV9 with TRBJ1-3; the D gene is possibly TRBD1 (6 bases). This CDR3 region has 16 residues. The germline gives CDR1 SGDLS, CDR2 YYNGEE. V lost 2 bases and J 0 bases, leaving 12 bases between the germline ends. The CDR3 loop reads CASSVEGHYSGNTIYF. The CDR3 DNA sequence: TGTGCCAGCAGCGTCGAGGGACATTACTCTGGAAACACCATATATTTT. Combining the CDR3 with reference TRBV9 and TRBJ1-3 gives the whole variable domain DSGVTQTPKHLITATGQRVTLRCSPRSGDLSVYWYQQSLDQGLQFLIQYYNGEERAKGNILERFSAQQFPDLHSELNLSSLELGDSALYFCASSVEGHYSGNTIYFGEGSWLTVV.

The chain carries TRBV2 and TRBJ2-7; TRBD2 might be the D (5 bases). CDR3 length: 14 residues. Germline V gene lookup returns CDR1 SNHLY and CDR2 FYNNEI. With 6 bases removed from V and 2 bases from J, the gap between germline ends came to 14 bases. The CDR3, as DNA: TGTGCCAGCAGGTCGAGGGAGTTCGCCTACGAGCAGTACTTC. It translates to CASRSREFAYEQYF. Using reference TRBV2 and TRBJ2-7 for the parts outside the CDR3, the full variable domain is EPEVTQTPSHQVTQMGQEVILRCVPISNHLYFYWYRQILGQKVEFLVSFYNNEISEKSEIFDDQFSVERPDGSNFTLKIRSTKLEDSAMYFCASRSREFAYEQYFGPGTRLTVT.

The chain employs TRBV2 and TRBJ2-1; 10 positions match TRBD2. The trim removed 6 bases at V and 0 bases at J, leaving 8 bases unmatched. The CDR3 has 17 amino acids. From germline, CDR1 is SNHLY and CDR2 FYNNEI. The DNA for the CDR3 is TGTGCCAGCAGGATACTAGCGGGGAAAAGCTCCTACAATGAGCAGTTCTTC. Protein product: CASRILAGKSSYNEQFF.

This clone was seen only once. CDR3 loop: CASSQGRGQFYNEQFF. The CDR3, as DNA: TGTGCCAGCAGCCAAGGCAGGGGACAATTCTACAATGAGCAGTTCTTC. This chain joins TRBV5-4 and TRBJ2-1; D perhaps matches TRBD1 (6 bases). V lost 4 bases and J lost 3, with 17 bases in between. Per germline, CDR1 SGHNT and CDR2 YYREEE (reference sequence). The CDR3 runs to 16 residues. Supplemented by reference TRBV5-4 and TRBJ2-1, the full variable domain reads ETGVTQSPTHLIKTRGQQVTLRCSSQSGHNTVSWYQQALGQGPQFIFQYYREEENGRGNFPPRFSGLQFPNYSSELNVNALELDDSALYLCASSQGRGQFYNEQFFGPGTRLTVL.

The chain recombines TRBV2 with TRBJ1-2, with D possibly matching TRBD1 (5 bases). Trimming took off 5 bases at V and 6 bases at J, with 16 bases between the two ends. Germline V gene lookup returns CDR1 SNHLY and CDR2 FYNNEI. The CDR3 contains 14 residues. For the CDR3, the DNA is TGTGCCAGCAGTCAATCGACAGCCTTCCATGGCTACACCTTC. Protein: CASSQSTAFHGYTF.

The V call is TRBV6-5, the J call TRBJ2-5, with 8 bases lining up with TRBD2. This CDR3 spans 13 amino acids. Germline V gene data show CDR1 as MNHEY and CDR2 as SVGAGI. Germline trimming cut 4 bases from V and 4 bases from J; bases unmatched to any gene: 2. CDR3 in DNA: TGTGCCAGCAGTTTTGCGGGAGGAGAGACCCAGTACTTC. Protein sequence: CASSFAGGETQYF.

In its sample, this clone was seen a few times. This chain connects TRBV28 to TRBJ1-4; no reliable D call. Trimming removed 7 bases at V and 8 bases at J, with 11 bases between. The CDR3 runs to 12 residues. Germline CDR1 MDHEN, CDR2 SYDVKM. The CDR3 region is CASTEVGEKLFF. CDR3 nucleotide sequence: TGTGCCAGCACGGAGGTAGGGGAAAAACTGTTTTTT.

The DNA for the CDR3 is TGTGCCACAGGACTAGCGGGGGATGAGACCCAGTACTTC. Encoded protein: CATGLAGDETQYF. The V gene is TRBV19, the J gene TRBJ2-5, with TRBD2 matching over 13 bases. Looked up from germline, CDR1 is LNHDA and CDR2 is SQIVND (reference sequence). The CDR3 length is 13 residues. V lost 10 bases and J lost 5; bases outside the gene matches: 4.

The chain employs TRBV4-1 and TRBJ2-5, with 7 bases that match TRBD2. The CDR3 runs to 16 residues. The germline V gene encodes CDR1 MGHRA and CDR2 YSYEKL. With 6 bases clipped from V and 1 base from J, the junction kept 11 bases outside the gene matches. The CDR3 nucleotides are TGCGCCAGCAGGCCGGGACTAACGACGTCCCAAGAGACCCAGTACTTC. It codes for CASRPGLTTSQETQYF.

The chain carries TRBV9 and TRBJ1-5; 9 bases align to TRBD1. This CDR3 comprises 15 residues. Trimming took 7 bases from V and 4 from J; bases not matched to a gene: 9. Germline lookup yields CDR1 SGDLS and CDR2 YYNGEE. This CDR3 reads CASLNMDRGNQPQHF. As DNA, the CDR3 is TGTGCCAGCCTGAACATGGACAGGGGAAATCAGCCCCAGCATTTT. Filled out from reference TRBV9 and TRBJ1-5, the complete variable domain reads DSGVTQTPKHLITATGQRVTLRCSPRSGDLSVYWYQQSLDQGLQFLIQYYNGEERAKGNILERFSAQQFPDLHSELNLSSLELGDSALYFCASLNMDRGNQPQHFGDGTRLSIL.

This clone was seen once. The J gene is TRBJ2-3, the V gene TRBV5-1; TRBD2 might be the D (5 bases). Looked up from germline, CDR1 is SGHRS and CDR2 is YFSETQ. This CDR3 region has 16 residues. V lost 4 bases to trimming and J lost 0 bases, with 15 bases between them. The CDR3 nucleotides read TGCGCCAGCAGCCCGCGACTAAATCCTAGCACAGATACGCAGTATTTT. Translated: CASSPRLNPSTDTQYF.

This clone has only one observation. The rearrangement uses TRBV25-1 and TRBJ2-2, with TRBD1 matching 8 bases. This CDR3 comprises 17 residues. The V and J ends lost 6 bases and 2 bases, in that order; junction bases with no gene match: 11. Germline V gene lookup returns CDR1 MGHDK and CDR2 SYGVNS. The DNA for the CDR3 is TGTGCCAGCAGCCCGGACAGGGATTATGACAACACCGGGGAGCTGTTTTTT. Amino acid sequence: CASSPDRDYDNTGELFF.

The rearrangement joins TRBV4-1 to TRBJ1-1, with 8 bases identical to TRBD1. This CDR3 is 14 amino acids long. The germline V gene has CDR1 MGHRA and CDR2 YSYEKL. J lost 4 bases, V lost 4 bases, and 5 bases had no gene match. The CDR3: CASSRAGGITEAFF. For the CDR3, the DNA is TGCGCCAGCAGCCGGGCAGGGGGCATCACTGAAGCTTTCTTT.

This rearrangement joins TRBV30 to TRBJ2-1; TRBD2 matches at 10 bases. Trimming cost V 8 bases and J 5 bases; bases outside gene matches: 6. CDR1 GTSNPN and CDR2 SVGIG come from the germline V gene (reference sequence). This CDR3 is built from 13 residues. DNA for the CDR3: TGTGCCCGAGCGGGGGGGGCCCACAATGAGCAGTTCTTC. Translating it yields CARAGGAHNEQFF.

The chain uses TRBV29-1 and TRBJ2-7, with 9 bases lining up with TRBD2. The CDR3 is 15 amino acids. With V trimmed by 0 bases and J by 2 bases, 5 bases remained unmatched. Germline loops: CDR1 SQVTM, CDR2 ANQGSEA. CDR3 coding DNA: TGCAGCGTTGAAGAGGGGGCGGGAGGGCCCTACGAGCAGTACTTC. It codes for CSVEEGAGGPYEQYF.

The chain combines TRBV6-1 with TRBJ1-2; D unresolved. The germline CDR1 and CDR2 sequences are MNHNS and SASEGT. V shed 1 base and J shed 6 bases, with 12 bases lying between them. CDR3 length: 14 amino acids. CDR3 DNA: TGTGCCAGCAGTGAAGTTGGAGGTTCGGATGGCTACACCTTC. Translated: CASSEVGGSDGYTF.

The gene calls are TRBV4-1 and TRBJ1-2; D is unresolved. Germline CDR1 reads MGHRA; CDR2 reads YSYEKL. The CDR3 consists of 15 residues. V lost 2 bases to trimming and J lost 2 bases, with 12 bases between them. CDR3 in DNA: TGCGCCAGCAGCCAATCAATCACGCGGAACTATGGCTACACCTTC. Protein sequence: CASSQSITRNYGYTF.

This clone is a singleton in its sample. J is TRBJ2-7 and V is TRBV18; 9 bases match TRBD2. CDR3 size: 19 residues. Germline CDR1 KGHSH, CDR2 LQKENI. The V and J ends lost 0 bases and 4 bases, in that order; junction bases with no gene match: 16. The CDR3 DNA is TGTGCCAGCTCACCACCGGCGGTTATTAGGACTAGCGTTCAATACGAGCAGTACTTC. Amino acid sequence: CASSPPAVIRTSVQYEQYF. Full variable domain (outside the CDR3, taken from reference TRBV18 and TRBJ2-7): NAGVMQNPRHLVRRRGQEARLRCSPMKGHSHVYWYRQLPEEGLKFMVYLQKENIIDESGMPKERFSAEFPKEGPSILRIQQVVRGDSAAYFCASSPPAVIRTSVQYEQYFGPGTRLTVT.

This chain uses TRBV5-1 with TRBJ2-1, with a tentative D call TRBD2 (6 bases). The CDR3 has 15 amino acids. Germline V lookup: CDR1 SGHRS, CDR2 YFSETQ. Trimming cost V 2 bases and J 2 bases, with 11 bases left between them. The CDR3 region is CASSLLRLAYNEQFF. CDR3 nucleotide sequence: TGCGCCAGCAGCTTACTCCGACTAGCCTACAATGAGCAGTTCTTC.

This CDR3 reads CASSPLGARGQFF. CDR3 DNA sequence: TGTGCCAGCAGCCCCCTCGGGGCGCGGGGGCAGTTCTTC. J is TRBJ2-1 and V is TRBV5-6; a possible D gene is TRBD2 (6 bases). The CDR3 sequence is 13 residues long. The germline V gene encodes CDR1 SGHDT and CDR2 YYEEEE. The V end was cut by 4 bases, the J end by 12 bases, with 17 bases between. The full variable domain, rest sourced from reference TRBV5-6 and TRBJ2-1, is DAGVTQSPTHLIKTRGQQVTLRCSPKSGHDTVSWYQQALGQGPQFIFQYYEEEERQRGNFPDRFSGHQFPNYSSELNVNALLLGDSALYLCASSPLGARGQFFGPGTRLTVL.

J is TRBJ1-5 and V is TRBV2; 7 bases are shared with TRBD1. CDR1 is SNHLY, CDR2 FYNNEI, per germline. V lost 5 bases to trimming and J lost 7 bases; unmatched junction nucleotides: 8. This CDR3 is 14 amino acids long. CDR3 loop: CASSQLQGWQPQHF. CDR3 nucleotides: TGTGCCAGCAGTCAACTACAGGGGTGGCAGCCCCAGCATTTT.

DNA for the CDR3: TGTGCCAGCAGTCTAGCGGGGGGGCGGTACGAGCAGTACTTC. Translation: CASSLAGGRYEQYF. The V call is TRBV6-6, the J call TRBJ2-7; TRBD2 aligns across 12 bases. J gave up 4 bases and V 5 bases, and 3 bases lay outside the gene matches. The CDR3 has 14 residues. CDR1 MNHNY and CDR2 SVGAGI come from the germline V gene (reference sequence).

Only one count was recorded for this clone. Here the CDR3 DNA reads TGTGCCTGGGCCCTCATTAGACTAGCGGGAGAGAAAGATACGCAGTATTTT. Protein product: CAWALIRLAGEKDTQYF. The chain is built from TRBV30 and TRBJ2-3, with TRBD2 matching over 12 bases. The CDR3 covers 17 residues. Germline CDR1 is GTSNPN and CDR2 is SVGIG (reference sequence). V was clipped by 5 bases and J by 5 bases; unmatched bases: 14.

The V gene is TRBV7-3, the J gene TRBJ1-6, with D unclear. The CDR3 runs 14 residues. V lost 1 base, J lost 4 bases, and 5 bases lay in between. CDR1 SGHTA and CDR2 FQGTGA come from the germline V gene. CDR3 residues: CASSLSQYNSPLHF. CDR3 DNA: TGTGCCAGCAGCTTAAGCCAGTATAATTCACCCCTCCACTTT.

V gene TRBV28 combines with J gene TRBJ2-1; 7 bases align to TRBD2. The CDR3 contains 13 residues. V lost 4 bases, J lost 3 bases, and 0 bases stayed unmatched. Per germline, CDR1 MDHEN and CDR2 SYDVKM. The CDR3 here is CASSWGGYNEQFF. The CDR3 bases are TGTGCCAGCAGTTGGGGGGGCTACAATGAGCAGTTCTTC.